This TCR beta chain was documented in a study of sequential checkpoint blockade in melanoma. In the study overall: Randomization was 1:1 between first-line nivolumab→ipilimumab and ipilimumab→nivolumab. Both treatment sequences were followed by maintenance nivolumab.

The treatment here: randomized to nivolumab then ipilimumab (arm A) or the reverse (arm B). Sorted cells were live CD3+CD8+, lacking CD19 and CD56, from PBMCs. Only in-frame clones appear in the TCRdb table, and some are missing; sequencing was by immunoSEQ multiplex PCR. The data contain 25,000 to 35,000 clones, approximately 88% of them singletons. Germline trimming cut 5 bases from V and 7 bases from J; bases unmatched to any gene: 7. The CDR3 covers 13 residues. Germline V gene sequence: CDR1 SGHDT, CDR2 YYEEEE. The chain has TRBV5-6 and TRBJ1-2; 8 positions match TRBD1. Material: CD8+ T cells sorted from blood (inferred from file names), obtained from a patient given nivolumab and ipilimumab in sequence. This TCR came from a human donor with melanoma. Here the CDR3 DNA reads TGTGCCAGCAGACCAGGGGGCCCAGGTGGCTACACCTTC. It specifies CASRPGGPGGYTF.